The following is a TCR beta chain sequence with its context. Methods used by the authors: Amplifying reference gene primers gave estimates of nucleated cell counts. Assay used: immunoSEQ multiplex PCR; TCRdb lists only in-frame clones, some missing. The D gene and trimming were derived from the DNA, and the V and J assignments and clone size from that table. The sample has around 200,000 clones, approximately 87% seen once. The data were obtained in a study of blood T cell repertoires in COVID-19. Overall study: COVID-19 samples collected from the United States, Italy and Spain covered acute and convalescent phases. In each case, the material was cDNA or gDNA derived from T cells, B-cell-depleted T cells, or PBMCs.

The TCR comes from a man aged 70 or older with active or convalescent COVID-19. Sequenced sample: peripheral blood.

This CDR3 is CATSDSGRGPHQPQHF. CDR3 nucleotide sequence: TGTGCCACCAGTGATTCAGGCAGGGGCCCCCATCAGCCCCAGCATTTT. V is TRBV24-1 and J is TRBJ1-5, with D perhaps matching TRBD1 (6 bases). Per the germline V gene, CDR1 is KGHDR and CDR2 is SFDVKD. The V end was cut by 2 bases, the J end by 5 bases, with 15 bases between. The CDR3 extends over 16 amino acids.